Following are 24 T cell receptor beta chains from one sample sequenced in a study of blood T cell repertoires in COVID-19. The method was immunoSEQ multiplex PCR; TCRdb's version includes in-frame clones alone and lacks a portion of them. The sample contains about 70,000 clones, around 87% of which appear only once. Sequenced input: peripheral blood. These TCRs come from a man between 65 and 85 years old with active COVID-19.

This clone has a single count. The rearrangement uses TRBV29-1 and TRBJ2-7, with 10 bases matching TRBD1. The V gene's germline CDR1 is SQVTM and CDR2 ANQGSEA. The trim removed 4 bases at V and 3 bases at J, leaving 6 bases unmatched. The CDR3 spans 14 residues. The CDR3 region is CSVGGQGGHYEQYF. CDR3 sequence (DNA): TGCAGCGTTGGAGGACAGGGGGGCCACTACGAGCAGTACTTC.

The gene calls are TRBV27 and TRBJ2-3; TRBD2 aligns across 8 bases. The CDR3 is 16 amino acids. V was clipped by 0 bases and J by 4 bases; unmatched bases: 6. CDR1 and CDR2 (germline): MNHEY, SMNVEV (reference sequence). CDR3 protein: CASSLSVAGRSDTQYF. DNA for the CDR3: TGTGCCAGCAGTTTATCAGTAGCGGGGCGATCAGATACGCAGTATTTT.

The chain is built from TRBV5-4 and TRBJ2-1, with D perhaps TRBD2 (6 bases). Germline-derived CDR1 and CDR2 are SGHNT and YYREEE (reference sequence). Trimming stripped 2 bases from V and 10 bases from J, with 16 bases between. The CDR3 is 14 amino acids. CDR3 in DNA: TGTGCCAGCAGCTTTCAGGAGACTAGTTGGGAGCAGTTCTTC. Protein sequence: CASSFQETSWEQFF.

The V and J genes are TRBV28 and TRBJ2-2; 11 positions match TRBD2. The CDR3 spans 19 residues. CDR1 is MDHEN, CDR2 SYDVKM, per germline. Trimming at V came to 0 bases and at J to 3 bases, leaving 9 bases not matched to a gene. The CDR3, as DNA: TGTGCCAGCAGTTTATGGGGTAGCGGGAGGGCCCGGGACACCGGGGAGCTGTTTTTT. Its translation is CASSLWGSGRARDTGELFF.

This clone has more than one count but fewer than ten. The chain uses TRBV6-5 and TRBJ2-3; 8 bases agree with TRBD1. Germline CDR1 and CDR2: MNHEY and SVGAGI. The CDR3 is 15 amino acids. The V gene end was trimmed by 0 bases and the J gene end by 7 bases; junction bases not matched to a gene: 6. CDR3 sequence reads: CASSYSTGVQNTQYF. Here the CDR3 DNA reads TGTGCCAGCAGTTACTCGACAGGGGTCCAAAATACGCAGTATTTT.

Remarks on this clone: In the same sample, other DNA sequences code for this CDR3. This chain connects TRBV4-3 to TRBJ2-7; TRBD1 matches at 10 bases. CDR3 length equals 16 residues. V lost 0 bases and J lost 2; bases outside the gene matches: 4. Germline-derived CDR1 and CDR2 are LGHNA and YSLEER. CDR3 in amino acids: CASSQDKGQGAYEQYF. The DNA of the CDR3 is TGCGCCAGCAGCCAAGATAAAGGACAGGGGGCCTACGAGCAGTACTTC.

The chain uses TRBV19 and TRBJ2-5, with D perhaps TRBD1 (6 bases). The CDR3 is 14 residues long. Germline CDR1 reads LNHDA; CDR2 reads SQIVND (reference sequence). V was clipped by 5 bases and J by 0 bases, with 10 bases between them. Here the CDR3 DNA reads TGTGCCAGTAGTCTAACAGGGCACCAAGAGACCCAGTACTTC. Residues: CASSLTGHQETQYF.

As for this clone: The junction differs from germline at one of its ends, possibly a read error. This chain links TRBV7-3 with TRBJ2-2; 10 positions match TRBD2. The CDR3 totals 19 residues. CDR1 and CDR2 from the germline V gene are SGHTA and FQGTGA. The CDR3 DNA sequence: TGTGCCAGCAGCCCCGAGGGGCTAGCGGGAGTAGGCGAACACCGGGGAGCTGTTTTT. Translated: CASSPEGLAGVGEHRGAVF.

The CDR3 coding sequence is TGCGCCAGCCAGACGGACCCTTCAGGGGTCAATGAGCAGTTCTTC. Its translation: CASQTDPSGVNEQFF. This chain connects TRBV5-1 to TRBJ2-1; D is possibly TRBD1 (6 bases). The ends were cut back, 7 bases at V and 6 bases at J, with 20 bases in the middle. The CDR3 extends over 15 amino acids. CDR1 and CDR2 (germline): SGHRS, YFSETQ.

The chain uses TRBV6-5 and TRBJ2-3; possible D gene TRBD1, 5 bases. V lost 5 bases to trimming and J lost 5 bases, with 14 bases between them. Germline V gene sequence: CDR1 MNHEY, CDR2 SVGAGI. The CDR3 covers 14 residues. The CDR3 DNA reads as TGTGCCAGCAGTAGAAACTTCAGGGTAGATACGCAGTATTTT. It encodes CASSRNFRVDTQYF.

This clone was found once. V usage is TRBV5-1 and J usage is TRBJ1-3, with no clear D. The CDR3 runs 17 residues. V lost 0 bases to trimming and J lost 0 bases, with 13 bases between them. Germline values: CDR1 SGHRS, CDR2 YFSETQ. The CDR3 DNA sequence: TGCGCCAGCAGCTTGGGTGGAGGGTCCCTCTCTGGAAACACCATATATTTT. It is translated as CASSLGGGSLSGNTIYF.

This clone was observed a few times. The CDR3 here is CASSLFPLGLADTDTQYF. The CDR3 DNA is TGCGCCAGCAGCTTGTTCCCCCTTGGACTAGCGGACACAGATACGCAGTATTTT. The chain has TRBV5-1 and TRBJ2-3, with 10 nucleotides matching TRBD2. The germline gives CDR1 SGHRS, CDR2 YFSETQ. The V and J ends lost 1 base and 2 bases, in that order; junction bases with no gene match: 10. This CDR3 region has 18 residues.

Only one count was recorded for this clone. This rearrangement joins TRBV24-1 to TRBJ1-2; D is uncertain. There are 15 residues in the CDR3. CDR1 and CDR2 (germline): KGHDR, SFDVKD. V gave up 4 bases and J gave up 2 bases, with 13 bases separating them. This CDR3 is CATSEGRSSNYGYTF. The CDR3, as DNA: TGTGCCACCAGTGAGGGGAGGAGCAGCAACTATGGCTACACCTTC.

J is TRBJ2-1 and V is TRBV24-1; 10 bases agree with TRBD2. The trim removed 2 bases at V and 9 bases at J, leaving 3 bases unmatched. Germline values: CDR1 KGHDR, CDR2 SFDVKD. The CDR3 loop spans 14 amino acids. The CDR3 nucleotides are TGTGCCACCAGTGATTCCGGGACTAGCGTTGAGCAGTTCTTC. Translating it yields CATSDSGTSVEQFF.

The rearrangement joins TRBV14 to TRBJ1-1, with TRBD1 matching 12 bases. V dropped 6 bases and J dropped 5; count of bases not matched to a gene: 13. Looked up from germline, CDR1 is SGHDN and CDR2 is FVKESK. The CDR3 is 17 residues long. CDR3 amino acids: CASRHGTGGRGGTEAFF. In nucleotides, the CDR3 is TGTGCCAGCAGACACGGGACAGGGGGCAGGGGAGGGACTGAAGCTTTCTTT.

The V call is TRBV7-2, the J call TRBJ1-4; TRBD1 aligns across 9 bases. CDR3 length equals 14 residues. With V trimmed by 5 bases and J by 8 bases, 6 bases remained unmatched. CDR1 is SGHTA and CDR2 is FQGNSA in the germline V gene. The CDR3 bases are TGTGCCAGCAGCGAGGGACAGGGAGGGGAAAAACTGTTTTTT. Protein: CASSEGQGGEKLFF. Full variable domain (outside the CDR3, taken from reference TRBV7-2 and TRBJ1-4): GAGVSQSPSNKVTEKGKDVELRCDPISGHTALYWYRQSLGQGLEFLIYFQGNSAPDKSGLPSDRFSAERTGGSVSTLTIQRTQQEDSAVYLCASSEGQGGEKLFFGSGTQLSVL.

The chain links TRBV3-1 (or the pseudogene TRBV3-2) to TRBJ2-1; 8 positions match TRBD2. With V trimmed by 2 bases and J by 2 bases, 5 bases remained unmatched. The germline CDR1 and CDR2 sequences are LGHDT and YNNKEL (reference sequence). The CDR3 has 16 residues. CDR3 sequence: CASSQSLAGPYNEQFF. DNA for the CDR3: TGTGCCAGCAGCCAATCCCTAGCGGGCCCCTACAATGAGCAGTTCTTC.

V usage is TRBV20-1 and J usage is TRBJ2-7; TRBD2 aligns across 12 bases. V lost 3 bases to trimming and J lost 7 bases; unmatched junction nucleotides: 10. CDR1 and CDR2 from the germline V gene are DFQATT and SNEGSKA (reference sequence). The CDR3 extends over 15 amino acids. CDR3 nucleotide sequence: TGCAGTGCTAGTGATCTCCTAGCGGGAGGGGAAGAGCAGTACTTC. Translating gives CSASDLLAGGEEQYF.

This sequence joins TRBV6-6 and TRBJ2-2; 11 nucleotides match TRBD1. Looked up from germline, CDR1 is MNHNY and CDR2 is SVGAGI (reference sequence). Trimming at V came to 6 bases and at J to 0 bases, leaving 3 bases not matched to a gene. The length of the CDR3 is 16 residues. CDR3 residues: CASSWGQGANTGELFF. DNA for the CDR3: TGTGCCAGCAGCTGGGGACAGGGGGCGAACACCGGGGAGCTGTTTTTT.

The rearrangement joins TRBV18 to TRBJ2-6; 9 bases line up with TRBD1. The CDR3 sequence is 19 residues long. Germline V lookup: CDR1 KGHSH, CDR2 LQKENI. The V and J ends lost 3 bases and 0 bases, in that order; junction bases with no gene match: 9. The CDR3 nucleotides are TGTGCCAGCTCACCCCAAGGGACAGGGCCTCTCTCTGGGGCCAACGTCCTGACTTTC. Translated: CASSPQGTGPLSGANVLTF.

This chain uses TRBV7-8 with TRBJ1-2, with D possibly matching TRBD1 (5 bases). Germline V gene sequence: CDR1 SGHVS, CDR2 FQNEAQ. V was clipped by 0 bases and J by 8 bases, with 13 bases between them. This CDR3 is 14 amino acids long. Written as DNA, the CDR3 is TGTGCCAGCAGCTTAGCCCAGGGCCGCCGGGGCTACACCTTC. Translating gives CASSLAQGRRGYTF.

The V and J genes are TRBV7-3 and TRBJ2-7; no clear D. Trimming cost V 0 bases and J 0 bases, with 6 bases left between them. The CDR3 loop spans 14 amino acids. Germline CDR1 and CDR2: SGHTA and FQGTGA. In DNA form, the CDR3 reads TGTGCCAGCAGCTTAACGGCCCTCTCCTACGAGCAGTACTTC. It encodes CASSLTALSYEQYF.

This rearrangement joins TRBV19 to TRBJ2-3; 7 nucleotides match TRBD2. Germline V CDR1 and CDR2: LNHDA, SQIVND (reference sequence). This CDR3 spans 14 amino acids. V dropped 5 bases and J dropped 10; count of bases not matched to a gene: 12. The CDR3 coding sequence is TGTGCCAGTAGTCCCCAGGGAGGGTCGTGGGCGCAGTATTTT. Its protein is CASSPQGGSWAQYF.

This sequence joins TRBV5-1 and TRBJ1-1, with 8 bases that match TRBD1. J gave up 1 base and V 0 bases, and 11 bases lay outside the gene matches. CDR3 length equals 18 residues. CDR1 SGHRS and CDR2 YFSETQ come from the germline V gene. CDR3 sequence (DNA): TGCGCCAGCAGCTTGGGGCAGGGGGCGCGGGTCTGGAACACTGAAGCTTTCTTT. This sequence encodes CASSLGQGARVWNTEAFF. Variable domain in full (rest from reference TRBV5-1 and TRBJ1-1): KAGVTQTPRYLIKTRGQQVTLSCSPISGHRSVSWYQQTPGQGLQFLFEYFSETQRNKGNFPGRFSGRQFSNSRSEMNVSTLELGDSALYLCASSLGQGARVWNTEAFFGQGTRLTVV.